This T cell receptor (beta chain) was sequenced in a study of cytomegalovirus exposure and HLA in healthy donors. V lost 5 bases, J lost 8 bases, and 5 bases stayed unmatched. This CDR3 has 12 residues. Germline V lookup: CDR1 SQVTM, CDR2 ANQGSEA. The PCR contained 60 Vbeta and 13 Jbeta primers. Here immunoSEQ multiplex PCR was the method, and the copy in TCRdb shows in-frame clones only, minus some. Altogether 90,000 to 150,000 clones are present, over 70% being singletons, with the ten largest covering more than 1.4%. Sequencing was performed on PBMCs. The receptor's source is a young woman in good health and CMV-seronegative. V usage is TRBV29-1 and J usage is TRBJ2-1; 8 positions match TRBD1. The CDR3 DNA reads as TGCAGCGTTCTCGACAGGGGAGATGAGCAGTTCTTC. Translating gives CSVLDRGDEQFF.